These 31 T cell receptor beta chains originate from one sample sequenced in a study of blood T cell repertoires in COVID-19. Clones were read by immunoSEQ multiplex PCR, and TCRdb kept only the in-frame ones, dropping some. Of under 200,000 clones in the sample, over 70% were seen once. The sequenced material came from peripheral blood. Receptors originate from a woman at least 80 years old with active or convalescent COVID-19.

The V and J genes are TRBV3-1 (or the pseudogene TRBV3-2) and TRBJ2-5, with 7 bases aligning to TRBD1. Losses at the gene ends were 3 bases for V and 2 bases for J; bases not matched to a gene: 9. The germline gives CDR1 LGHDT, CDR2 YNNKEL (reference sequence). CDR3 length: 16 residues. The DNA for the CDR3 is TGTGCCAGCAGCCACTCGGACAGGACCCTGCAAGAGACCCAGTACTTC. Amino acid sequence: CASSHSDRTLQETQYF.

This clone was detected only once. This chain connects TRBV4-3 to TRBJ2-2; 7 bases agree with TRBD2. The V segment lost 5 bases and the J segment 5 bases; nucleotides outside the gene matches: 14. This CDR3 spans 17 amino acids. Per germline, CDR1 LGHNA and CDR2 YSLEER. The CDR3 spells CASSARGGAQGTGELFF. In DNA, the CDR3 is TGCGCCAGCAGCGCACGGGGAGGGGCGCAGGGTACCGGGGAGCTGTTTTTT.

The V gene is TRBV27, the J gene TRBJ1-2; weak D call: TRBD1 (5 bases). In germline, CDR1 is MNHEY, CDR2 SMNVEV (reference sequence). Trimming cost V 6 bases and J 8 bases, with 10 bases left between them. This CDR3 is built from 11 residues. Here the CDR3 DNA reads TGTGCCAGCAGGGCGGGGGTCGGCTACACCTTC. Its protein is CASRAGVGYTF.

The CDR3 DNA sequence: TGTGCCAGCAGCTTACAGGGTGGGGGCAATCAGCCCCAGCATTTT. Translating it yields CASSLQGGGNQPQHF. V and J are TRBV7-2 and TRBJ1-5, with D perhaps TRBD1 (5 bases). Germline CDR1 is SGHTA and CDR2 is FQGNSA. V dropped 2 bases and J dropped 2 bases, with 10 bases sitting between them. The CDR3 spans 15 residues.

The V gene is TRBV5-6, the J gene TRBJ1-4, with TRBD1 identical over 9 bases. The germline V gene encodes CDR1 SGHDT and CDR2 YYEEEE. The CDR3 extends over 15 amino acids. The ends lost 4 bases at V and 5 bases at J; junction bases unmatched: 6. The CDR3 DNA follows: TGTGCCAGCAGCAGGCGACAGGGGGTAAATGAAAAACTGTTTTTT. This sequence encodes CASSRRQGVNEKLFF.

The chain links TRBV5-4 to TRBJ1-2, with unresolved D. In germline, CDR1 is SGHNT, CDR2 YYREEE (reference sequence). V was trimmed by 4 bases and J by 0 bases, leaving 16 bases between them. The CDR3 runs 16 residues. CDR3 amino acids: CASSPPGRTPNYGYTF. The CDR3 DNA reads as TGTGCCAGCAGCCCCCCAGGACGGACTCCTAACTATGGCTACACCTTC.

This clone showed up just a few times. This sequence joins TRBV25-1 and TRBJ1-2, with 8 positions matching TRBD1. The V gene's germline CDR1 is MGHDK and CDR2 SYGVNS. With V trimmed by 2 bases and J by 8 bases, 7 bases remained unmatched. This CDR3 has 14 residues. CDR3 DNA sequence: TGTGCCAGCAGTGAAGGGGACAGGAGTCAAGGCTACACCTTC. It yields the protein CASSEGDRSQGYTF.

V is TRBV19 and J is TRBJ1-2, with 10 bases that match TRBD1. The CDR3 has 13 amino acids. Trimming removed 8 bases from V and 8 bases from J; junction bases left unmatched: 8. From germline, CDR1 is LNHDA and CDR2 SQIVND (reference sequence). DNA for the CDR3: TGTGCCAGTTTGGACAGGGGGGCTTTGGGCTACACCTTC. Translated: CASLDRGALGYTF.

The chain joins TRBV7-2 to TRBJ2-7; perhaps TRBD2 as D (5 bases). Trimming pared 5 bases from V and 2 bases from J, leaving 10 bases between. The CDR3 runs to 13 residues. The germline CDR1 and CDR2 sequences are SGHTA and FQGNSA. This CDR3 is CASSMAGAYEQYF. The CDR3 nucleotides are TGTGCCAGCAGCATGGCGGGTGCCTACGAGCAGTACTTC.

This clone came up a few times. The gene calls are TRBV7-2 and TRBJ1-3; 8 positions match TRBD1. Germline CDR1 is SGHTA and CDR2 is FQGNSA. The CDR3 length is 16 residues. Trimming removed 1 base from V and 2 bases from J; junction bases left unmatched: 4. CDR3 in DNA: TGTGCCAGCAGCTTAGAAGCCAGGGGGCCTGGAAACACCATATATTTT. It is translated as CASSLEARGPGNTIYF.

V is TRBV18 and J is TRBJ1-2; weak D call: TRBD1 (5 bases). Trimming pared 6 bases from V and 4 bases from J, leaving 18 bases between. The CDR3 extends over 15 amino acids. Germline CDR1 is KGHSH and CDR2 is LQKENI. The CDR3 coding sequence is TGTGCCAGCTCCCCCCCATTGACAGCTCTCTATGGCTACACCTTC. As protein: CASSPPLTALYGYTF.

This chain uses TRBV4-3 with TRBJ1-1; TRBD1 matches at 8 bases. V shed 0 bases, J shed 8 bases, and the junction held 2 bases outside the gene matches. The CDR3 is 13 residues long. The germline V gene encodes CDR1 LGHNA and CDR2 YSLEER. CDR3 coding DNA: TGCGCCAGCAGCCAAGATCGGGACAGGGAAGCTTTCTTT. Its translation: CASSQDRDREAFF.

This clone was detected only once. The CDR3 DNA follows: TGTGCCAGCAGCTCAATCCCTAGCGGGGGGCCAGCCAAAAACATTCAGTACTTC. It translates to CASSSIPSGGPAKNIQYF. The chain joins TRBV7-8 to TRBJ2-4; TRBD2 agrees at 11 bases. There are 18 residues in the CDR3. The germline V gene has CDR1 SGHVS and CDR2 FQNEAQ. V was pared by 4 bases and J by 0 bases, with 8 bases of the junction left unmatched. The complete variable domain, with remaining parts taken from reference TRBV7-8 and TRBJ2-4, reads GAGVSQSPRYKVAKRGQDVALRCDPISGHVSLFWYQQALGQGPEFLTYFQNEAQLDKSGLPSDRFFAERPEGSVSTLKIQRTQQEDSAVYLCASSSIPSGGPAKNIQYFGAGTRLSVL.

The rearrangement links TRBV5-4 to TRBJ1-2; TRBD1 might be the D (5 bases). V was clipped by 5 bases and J by 2 bases, with 7 bases between them. Germline V gives CDR1 SGHNT, CDR2 YYREEE (reference sequence). This CDR3 contains 12 residues. The CDR3 protein is CASRGANYGYTF. CDR3 DNA: TGTGCCAGCAGAGGGGCCAACTATGGCTACACCTTC.

The V gene is TRBV27, the J gene TRBJ1-1; possible D gene TRBD1, 5 bases. This CDR3 comprises 14 residues. The V end lost 2 bases, the J end lost 5 bases, and 12 bases lay between the germline ends. Germline V gene lookup returns CDR1 MNHEY and CDR2 SMNVEV (reference sequence). The CDR3 DNA reads as TGTGCCAGCAGTTTAGGCGGGGGTCGGACTGAAGCTTTCTTT. This encodes CASSLGGGRTEAFF.

V and J are TRBV7-2 and TRBJ1-1, with unresolved D. Germline CDR1 and CDR2: SGHTA and FQGNSA. This CDR3 is built from 11 residues. Between the trimmed V and J ends, which lost 8 bases and 6 bases, there was a span of 10 bases. For the CDR3, the DNA is TGTGCCAGCTCCCGTAATTCTGAAGCTTTCTTT. Encoded protein: CASSRNSEAFF.

The genes are TRBV2 and TRBJ2-7, with no clear D. CDR1 is SNHLY, CDR2 FYNNEI, per germline. This CDR3 has 13 residues. Trimming removed 4 bases at V and 1 base at J, with 8 bases between. The CDR3 protein is CASSVVQSYEQYF. In nucleotides, the CDR3 is TGTGCCAGCAGTGTTGTACAGTCCTACGAGCAGTACTTC.

The chain employs TRBV7-2 and TRBJ2-1, with TRBD2 identical over 7 bases. Trimming at V came to 3 bases and at J to 5 bases, leaving 7 bases not matched to a gene. The CDR3 runs 15 residues. Germline assignment: CDR1 SGHTA and CDR2 FQGNSA. The CDR3 nucleotides read TGTGCCAGCAGCTTCCCGGGACTAACGAACAATGAGCAGTTCTTC. Encoded protein: CASSFPGLTNNEQFF.

This clone was recorded once. This chain uses TRBV4-1 with TRBJ1-5; weak D call: TRBD1 (6 bases). From germline, CDR1 is MGHRA and CDR2 YSYEKL. The CDR3 is 14 amino acids. The ends were cut back, 1 base at V and 4 bases at J, with 8 bases in the middle. The CDR3 loop reads CASSQAQGNQPQHF. DNA of the CDR3: TGCGCCAGCAGCCAAGCTCAGGGGAATCAGCCCCAGCATTTT.

The rearrangement links TRBV11-3 to TRBJ2-1; D is uncertain. The length of the CDR3 is 19 residues. Germline assignment: CDR1 SGHNT and CDR2 YENEEA. V was cut by 3 bases and J by 3 bases, with 24 bases left in between. The CDR3 region is CASSFSRTQQPFIYNEQFF. For the CDR3, the DNA is TGTGCCAGCAGCTTCAGTCGAACCCAACAGCCCTTTATCTACAATGAGCAGTTCTTC.

This clone was seen only a few times. The rearrangement joins TRBV19 to TRBJ1-5; tentative D call: TRBD1 (6 bases). The CDR3 is 15 residues long. The germline V gene has CDR1 LNHDA and CDR2 SQIVND (reference sequence). V lost 6 bases, J lost 0 bases, and 12 bases lay in between. Written as DNA, the CDR3 is TGTGCCAGTAGACAGGGAGCGTATAGCAATCAGCCCCAGCATTTT. This gives the protein CASRQGAYSNQPQHF.

The V gene is TRBV19, the J gene TRBJ1-5; D is perhaps TRBD1 (5 bases). Germline V lookup: CDR1 LNHDA, CDR2 SQIVND (reference sequence). The V and J ends lost 2 bases and 1 base respectively, with 12 bases between them. CDR3 size: 16 residues. The CDR3 region is CASSIRETVSNQPQHF. CDR3 DNA: TGTGCCAGTAGTATACGAGAGACAGTAAGCAATCAGCCCCAGCATTTT. Together with reference TRBV19 and TRBJ1-5, the CDR3 gives the full variable domain: DGGITQSPKYLFRKEGQNVTLSCEQNLNHDAMYWYRQDPGQGLRLIYYSQIVNDFQKGDIAEGYSVSREKKESFPLTVTSAQKNPTAFYLCASSIRETVSNQPQHFGDGTRLSIL.

The chain links TRBV10-3 to TRBJ2-7, with TRBD1 identical over 8 bases. V shed 2 bases, J shed 6 bases, and the junction held 9 bases outside the gene matches. The CDR3 runs to 15 residues. Germline assignment: CDR1 ENHRY and CDR2 SYGVKD. CDR3 coding DNA: TGTGCCATCAGTGAGGCCCCAGGGGGCAGGGGCGAGCAGTACTTC. Translation gives CAISEAPGGRGEQYF.

V gene TRBV4-3 combines with J gene TRBJ2-1; D not resolved. The CDR3 has 16 residues. Germline CDR1 reads LGHNA; CDR2 reads YSLEER. V shed 4 bases and J shed 1 base, with 14 bases lying between them. The CDR3 bases are TGCGCCAGCAGCCGAGGCCTTTTCCTTTCCTACAATGAGCAGTTCTTC. This translates into CASSRGLFLSYNEQFF.

Here the CDR3 reads CASSLGRQGNFYEQYF. The CDR3 DNA sequence: TGTGCCAGCAGCTTAGGCCGGCAGGGAAACTTCTACGAGCAGTACTTC. The rearrangement uses TRBV7-2 and TRBJ2-7; D is possibly TRBD1 (5 bases). The V end lost 1 base, the J end lost 3 bases, and 16 bases lay between the germline ends. Germline loops: CDR1 SGHTA, CDR2 FQGNSA. The CDR3 is 16 amino acids.

The gene calls are TRBV19 and TRBJ1-2, with 7 nucleotides matching TRBD1. This CDR3 is 15 amino acids long. V lost 3 bases, J lost 4 bases, and 8 bases stayed unmatched. Germline V gene data show CDR1 as LNHDA and CDR2 as SQIVND (reference sequence). DNA for the CDR3: TGTGCCAGTAGTATGACTAGGGGGCACGGCTATGGCTACACCTTC. It translates to CASSMTRGHGYGYTF.

The rearrangement joins TRBV10-3 to TRBJ1-5; D remains ambiguous. The germline V and J ends were trimmed by 3 bases and 4 bases, with 10 bases remaining between them. The CDR3 sequence is 14 residues long. Germline V gene data show CDR1 as ENHRY and CDR2 as SYGVKD. The CDR3 is CAISDSLINQPQHF. The DNA for the CDR3 is TGTGCCATCAGTGACTCCCTAATAAATCAGCCCCAGCATTTT.

This chain joins TRBV4-3 and TRBJ1-1, with D unresolved. Germline V gene lookup returns CDR1 LGHNA and CDR2 YSLEER. Trimming removed 0 bases at V and 4 bases at J, with 12 bases between. The CDR3 totals 15 residues. The CDR3 region has the DNA TGCGCCAGCAGCCAAGAGGGCTCTCGGCCCACTGAAGCTTTCTTT. Its protein is CASSQEGSRPTEAFF.

The V gene is TRBV2, the J gene TRBJ1-4, with 8 nucleotides matching TRBD1. The CDR3 is 15 amino acids. The V gene's germline CDR1 is SNHLY and CDR2 FYNNEI. V lost 7 bases to trimming and J lost 4 bases; unmatched junction nucleotides: 8. CDR3 sequence (DNA): TGTGCCAGCAAAGAGACAGGGGCCAGTAATGAAAAACTGTTTTTT. As protein: CASKETGASNEKLFF.

The V and J genes are TRBV5-1 and TRBJ2-1; no reliable D call. The V gene lost 0 bases and the J gene lost 8 bases, with 6 bases spanning the gap. The CDR3 covers 12 residues. From germline, CDR1 is SGHRS and CDR2 YFSETQ. The CDR3 protein is CASSLASYEQFF. DNA for the CDR3: TGCGCCAGCAGCTTGGCCTCTTATGAGCAGTTCTTC.

J is TRBJ1-6 and V is TRBV6-7; TRBD1 matches 9 bases. TRBV6-7 is filed as an ORF, its function uncertain. With 5 bases clipped from V and 1 base from J, the junction kept 12 bases outside the gene matches. The CDR3 contains 19 residues. The DNA of the CDR3 is TGTGCCAGCAGTCTTACAGGGGGCGGCGGTGGGTCCTATAATTCACCCCTCCACTTT. Its translation is CASSLTGGGGGSYNSPLHF.